This T cell receptor (beta chain) was recovered during a study of long-term antiretroviral therapy in people with HIV. Study-wide results and limits: Diversity went up after ART and still fell short of transplant donor controls. Among HIV repertoires, CDR3 length ranges were narrower than those of controls. Repertoire composition at all time points was dominated by clones that had expanded before ART.

Germline V gene lookup returns CDR1 GTSNPN and CDR2 SVGIG (reference sequence). The CDR3 spans 13 residues. V lost 2 bases, J lost 5 bases, and 12 bases lay in between. This was the immunoSEQ v3.0 assay at survey level. The data were produced by immunoSEQ multiplex PCR, yet TCRdb's version contains in-frame clones alone and is incomplete. The repertoire has about 30,000 clones, around 83% of them found once; the top ten carry about 4.8%. Note on this clone: Its antigen remains unidentified.

This specimen was unsorted PBMCs, taken approximately 2.7 years before starting antiretroviral therapy. The sequence derives from a young woman with HIV. V is TRBV30 and J is TRBJ1-2; D unresolved. CDR3 nucleotide sequence: TGTGCCTGGAGTAGGGTTGCGTTTTATGGCTACACCTTC. Translated, it gives CAWSRVAFYGYTF.